This TCR beta chain was captured in a study of CD8+ T cells in alopecia areata. At the level of the study: Oral tofacitinib, 5 to 10 mg twice daily, was given in an open-label trial. Overall study results and limits: Relative to normal scalp, lesional scalp, especially alopecia totalis/universalis, showed higher clonality.

Turning to this clone: Its antigen is not identified.

Lesional scalp punch biopsies and peripheral blood came from alopecia areata patients. Extracted RNA was reverse transcribed, and the resulting cDNA served as sequencing template. The assay was immunoSEQ multiplex PCR, and TCRdb's table has in-frame clones only and misses some. The profile shows 140,000 to 150,000 clones, around 50% of them singletons. This sequence originates from a human donor with alopecia areata. The sample in question was CD4+ T cells sorted from blood, obtained at week 0.

The DNA for the CDR3 is TGTGCCATCGCCGGGACAAGTTACGAGCAGTACTTC. Protein: CAIAGTSYEQYF. The gene calls are TRBV10-3 and TRBJ2-7; TRBD1 is a possible D gene (6 bases). The CDR3 is made up of 12 amino acids. V gave up 8 bases and J gave up 4 bases, with 12 bases separating them. Germline-derived CDR1 and CDR2 are ENHRY and SYGVKD.